These 6 T cell receptor beta chains originate from one sample sequenced in a study of T cell repertoires in cytomegalovirus infection. The antigens these receptors bind are not known. TCRdb fed the reads into MiXCR, producing one record per CDR3 protein. The data hold roughly 990,000 distinct CDR3 sequences, with approximately 30% observed a single time. The sample consisted of cultured CD8+ T cells from PBMCs, taken from culture after CMV antigen stimulation. These TCRs come from a human donor in good health (CMV status not recorded). Some clones in this sample may be carry-over from other donors' samples.

In its sample, this clonotype was seen a few times. The CDR3 nucleotides are TGCGCCAGCAGCTTGGCCAGGGAGGATGACTACAATGAGCAGTTCTTC. This gives the protein CASSLAREDDYNEQFF. The V and J genes are TRBV5-1 and TRBJ2-1; a possible D gene is TRBD2 (6 bases). With 0 bases removed from V and 3 bases from J, the gap between germline ends came to 13 bases. The V gene's germline CDR1 is SGHRS and CDR2 YFSETQ. The CDR3 spans 16 residues. Full variable domain (missing parts from reference TRBV5-1 and TRBJ2-1): KAGVTQTPRYLIKTRGQQVTLSCSPISGHRSVSWYQQTPGQGLQFLFEYFSETQRNKGNFPGRFSGRQFSNSRSEMNVSTLELGDSALYLCASSLAREDDYNEQFFGPGTRLTVL.

V is TRBV5-6 and J is TRBJ2-7; D may be TRBD2 (7 bases). V shed 0 bases and J shed 5 bases, with 12 bases lying between them. Germline CDR1 is SGHDT and CDR2 is YYEEEE. The CDR3 extends over 14 amino acids. The CDR3 coding sequence is TGTGCCAGCAGCTTGGAAGGCGGGGGCGACGAGCAGTACGTC. Translation: CASSLEGGGDEQYV.

This clonotype was recorded at least ten times. The chain joins TRBV19 to TRBJ1-1; TRBD1 might be the D (5 bases). Trimming cost V 4 bases and J 4 bases, with 13 bases left between them. CDR3 length equals 14 residues. The V gene's germline CDR1 is LNHDA and CDR2 SQIVND (reference sequence). CDR3 sequence (DNA): TGTGCCAGTAGTACCCGGACGGGGGGCACTGAAGCTTTCTTT. Translation: CASSTRTGGTEAFF.

This chain uses TRBV28 with TRBJ1-3; TRBD1 aligns across 10 bases. This CDR3 region has 14 residues. Germline V gene sequence: CDR1 MDHEN, CDR2 SYDVKM. J gave up 8 bases and V 5 bases, and 6 bases lay outside the gene matches. This chain's CDR3 is CASSAPGTGDTIYF. In DNA, the CDR3 is TGTGCCAGCAGTGCCCCCGGGACAGGGGACACCATATATTTT.

The chain carries TRBV6-6 and TRBJ2-7; maybe TRBD2 (5 bases). Trimming took off 0 bases at V and 0 bases at J, with 12 bases between the two ends. Germline lookup yields CDR1 MNHNY and CDR2 SVGAGI (reference sequence). The CDR3 covers 16 residues. CDR3 amino acids: CASSYSRALSSYEQYV. In nucleotides, the CDR3 is TGTGCCAGCAGTTACTCGAGGGCCCTGAGCTCCTACGAGCAGTACGTC.

V gene TRBV20-1 combines with J gene TRBJ2-3, with no clear D. Trimming removed 3 bases at V and 2 bases at J, with 21 bases between. The length of the CDR3 is 17 residues. Germline values: CDR1 DFQATT, CDR2 SNEGSKA (reference sequence). The CDR3 here is CSARDRAKAKATDTQYF. The CDR3 DNA is TGCAGTGCTAGGGATCGCGCAAAGGCGAAAGCCACAGATACGCAGTATTTT.